Listed here is a single TCR beta chain. Authors' processing steps: It was from reference gene primer amplification that nucleated cell counts were estimated. Generated by immunoSEQ multiplex PCR, the TCRdb table keeps only in-frame clones and is missing some. V, J and clone size are those of that table, while D and trimming were read from the DNA. The table shows 150,000 to 200,000 clones, with roughly 87% occurring only once. The data are from a study of blood T cell repertoires in COVID-19. Study as a whole: Some COVID-19 samples were acute and others convalescent; all came from the United States, Italy and Spain.

The receptor's source is a human donor in a cohort sampled during active COVID-19. The specimen sequenced was peripheral blood.

The CDR3 here is CASSLANQETQYF. Here the CDR3 DNA reads TGTGCCAGCAGCTTGGCCAACCAAGAGACCCAGTACTTC. This chain connects TRBV5-4 to TRBJ2-5; no reliable D call. Between the trimmed V and J ends, which lost 0 bases and 0 bases, there was a span of 3 bases. Germline assignment: CDR1 SGHNT and CDR2 YYREEE (reference sequence). This CDR3 region has 13 residues.